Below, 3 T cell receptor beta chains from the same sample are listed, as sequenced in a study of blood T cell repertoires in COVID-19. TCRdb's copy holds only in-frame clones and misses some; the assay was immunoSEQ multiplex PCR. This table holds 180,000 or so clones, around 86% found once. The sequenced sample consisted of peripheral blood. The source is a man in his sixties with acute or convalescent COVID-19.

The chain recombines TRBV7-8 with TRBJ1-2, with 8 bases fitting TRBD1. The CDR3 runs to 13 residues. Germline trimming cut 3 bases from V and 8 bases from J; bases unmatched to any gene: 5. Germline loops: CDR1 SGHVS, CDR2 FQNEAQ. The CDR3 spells CASSFRTGRGYTF. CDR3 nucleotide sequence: TGTGCCAGCAGCTTTCGGACAGGGAGAGGCTACACCTTC.

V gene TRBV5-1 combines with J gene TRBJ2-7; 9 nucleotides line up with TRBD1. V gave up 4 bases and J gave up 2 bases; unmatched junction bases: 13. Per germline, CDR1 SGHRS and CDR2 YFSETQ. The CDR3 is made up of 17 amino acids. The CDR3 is CASSAGSGQGFPYEQYF. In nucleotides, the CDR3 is TGCGCCAGCAGCGCCGGCTCGGGACAGGGTTTCCCCTACGAGCAGTACTTC.

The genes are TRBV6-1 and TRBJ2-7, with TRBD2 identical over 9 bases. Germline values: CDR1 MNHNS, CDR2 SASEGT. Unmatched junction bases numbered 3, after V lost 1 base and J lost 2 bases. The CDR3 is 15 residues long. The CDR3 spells CASSEGLAAAYEQYF. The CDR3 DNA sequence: TGTGCCAGCAGTGAAGGACTAGCGGCCGCCTACGAGCAGTACTTC.